This TCR beta chain was sequenced during a study of beta chain features in type 1 diabetes. CD4+ cells of the naive, central memory, regulatory and stem cell-like memory types were sorted via CD45RO/CCR7/CD25/CD127/CD95/CD27. In its sample, this clone was seen a few times. Its antigen is as yet unknown. Broader study findings: Type 1 diabetes patients had moderately but significantly shorter TCRB CDR3s in all four CD4+ subsets.

V was shortened by 3 bases and J by 9 bases, with 9 bases between the two germline ends. The CDR3 loop spans 12 amino acids. Looked up from germline, CDR1 is SNHLY and CDR2 is FYNNEI. Expressed TCRB transcripts were sequenced because the isolated RNA had all been reverse transcribed beforehand. Naive, central memory and regulatory T cell samples produced a mean of about 4 million reads. Using immunoSEQ multiplex PCR, the repertoire was profiled, and TCRdb retains in-frame clones only, with some absent. The table shows 50,000 to 70,000 clones, with roughly half occurring only once. The chain is built from TRBV2 and TRBJ2-1; possibly TRBD2 for D (5 bases). The receptor comes from a woman aged 40-49 years with type 1 diabetes. The sample was Tregs from blood. The CDR3: CASSERAGEQFF. CDR3 nucleotides: TGTGCCAGCAGTGAGAGGGCCGGTGAGCAGTTCTTC.